The T cell receptor (beta chain) under discussion was sequenced for a study of Graves' ophthalmopathy and Graves' hyperthyroidism. General study results and limits: Ophthalmopathy progression prediction by the model yielded a sensitivity of 55% to 71% and a specificity of about 72%. Blood also carried most expanded thyroid clonotypes exceeding 0.001 frequency.

Amplified material comprised TCR beta CDR3 regions derived from RNA transcripts. RT-PCR was first run with HTBI primers, then multiplex PCR in a second round. Via MiXCR, TCRdb re-called the multiplex PCR reads, giving one row per CDR3 protein. The table includes about 1.2 million distinct CDR3 sequences, about two fifths detected once. In the case of this clonotype: Its antigen is currently unknown. A much more abundant neighbour one base away suggests this may be a read error.

The hyperthyroidism patients had a new diagnosis of under 2 months' duration and were aged 18 to 65. This sequence originates from an adult man with Graves' hyperthyroidism. The sample comprised peripheral blood or thyroid tissue (not recorded which).

The CDR3 nucleotides are TGTACCACCGCGGAACGTAATGAAAAACTGTTTTTT. This sequence encodes CTTAERNEKLFF. The chain couples TRBV19 to TRBJ1-4, with D unresolved. CDR1 is LNHDA, CDR2 SQIVND, per germline (reference sequence). This CDR3 contains 12 residues. The variable domain in full, completed from reference TRBV19 and TRBJ1-4, reads DGGITQSPKYLFRKEGQNVTLSCEQNLNHDAMYWYRQDPGQGLRLIYYSQIVNDFQKGDIAEGYSVSREKKESFPLTVTSAQKNPTAFYLCTTAERNEKLFFGSGTQLSVL.